Detailed here is one T cell receptor (beta chain). Its cognate antigen is unknown. Germline V gene sequence: CDR1 MNHEY, CDR2 SVGAGI. The CDR3 spans 14 residues. Trimming took 6 bases from V and 2 from J, leaving 14 bases between them. These data come from a study of immune cell composition in non-small cell lung cancer. Study-wide results and caveats: Lung adenocarcinomas had lower top 10 clone scores and clonality than squamous tumours. Tumour TCR-beta clonality showed no significant link to smoking pack-years. It was not proven that tumour-reactive clones equal dominant tumour-associated clones.

TCRdb keeps only in-frame clones here, not all; method: immunoSEQ multiplex PCR. The table includes about 4,800 clones, 65% to 90% detected once. Template was genomic DNA from frozen, unsorted single-cell suspensions. The sample was lung tumor tissue. This clonotype originated in a human donor with non-small cell lung cancer. This chain connects TRBV6-5 to TRBJ2-7; D possibly corresponds to TRBD1 (6 bases). The CDR3 is CASSRGDTTYEQYF. CDR3 nucleotides: TGTGCCAGCAGCAGAGGGGACACCACCTACGAGCAGTACTTC.